This T cell receptor beta chain was recovered during a study of response to subunit inactivated influenza vaccine (dated by TCRdb to the late 2010s). For the study in its entirety: The study used deep quantitative T cell receptor repertoire profiling to track responses to a trivalent subunit inactivated influenza vaccine. Overall study results and their limits: The authors suggested that each seasonal influenza vaccination may recruit only a limited number of new T cells.

In its sample, this clonotype was seen a few times. The antigen it recognizes is unknown. The input lacks base qualities; no much larger clone sits a single base away. Trimming at the junction amounts to 4 bases on V and 4 bases on J, and the germline ends lie 13 bases apart. There are 14 amino acids in the CDR3, from cysteine to phenylalanine inclusive. The read is trimmed to its CDR3 DNA, 42 bases read in frame from base 1. Per the germline V gene, MNHEY is the CDR1 and SVGEGT is the CDR2. The method was RT-PCR. Data came from an Illumina HiSeq 2500. Using fastp at Q25 and MiXCR, TCRdb reprocessed the public reads and kept productive beta chains. For every CDR3 protein sequence, its rows merge into one entry that carries the most common genes and DNA. This sample gives about 620,000 distinct CDR3 sequences in total; roughly 12% of them show up just once. Roughly 10% of the sample is taken by the ten largest.

The sample consisted of PBMCs from blood, taken on the day of vaccination. This TCR came from a man aged 50-59 years who received an inactivated influenza vaccine. Donor details come from another sample of the same person, matched by shared clones. The chain uses TRBV6-2 or TRBV6-3 and TRBJ2-5, and TRBD2 may be the D gene, going by 6 matching bases. This receptor carries the CDR3 CASSSSSARETQYF. The DNA sequence follows: TGTGCCAGCAGTTCATCTAGCGCCCGAGAGACCCAGTACTTC.